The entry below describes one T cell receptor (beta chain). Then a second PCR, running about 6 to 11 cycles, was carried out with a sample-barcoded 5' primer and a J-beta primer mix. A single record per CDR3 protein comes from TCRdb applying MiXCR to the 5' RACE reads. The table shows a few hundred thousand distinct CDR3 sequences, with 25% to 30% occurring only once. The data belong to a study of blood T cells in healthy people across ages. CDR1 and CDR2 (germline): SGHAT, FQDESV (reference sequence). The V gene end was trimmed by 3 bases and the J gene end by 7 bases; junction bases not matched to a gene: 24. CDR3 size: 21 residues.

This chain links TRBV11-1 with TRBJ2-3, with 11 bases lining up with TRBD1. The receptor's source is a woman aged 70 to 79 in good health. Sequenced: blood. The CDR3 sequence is CASSLIPGQGEAGASPHTQYF. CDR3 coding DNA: TGTGCCAGCAGCTTGATTCCGGGACAGGGGGAGGCGGGAGCCTCCCCTCATACGCAGTATTTT. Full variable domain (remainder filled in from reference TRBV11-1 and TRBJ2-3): EAEVAQSPRYKITEKSQAVAFWCDPISGHATLYWYRQILGQGPELLVQFQDESVVDDSQLPKDRFSAERLKGVDSTLKIQPAELGDSAMYLCASSLIPGQGEAGASPHTQYFGPGTRLTVL.